The clone carrying this T cell receptor beta chain was observed at least ten times. The antigen is not known. This entry belongs to a study of T cells in Graves' hyperthyroidism and ophthalmopathy. Ophthalmopathy patients had Clinical Activity Score at least 3, NOSPECS grade at least 4, duration under 3 months. Pregnant or lactating patients were excluded, as were those with uncontrolled infection or other autoimmune disease. TCR beta CDR3 sequences were amplified from RNA transcripts. The TCR CDR3 was amplified in a first-round RT-PCR using the HTBI primer set. MiXCR, run by TCRdb on the multiplex PCR reads, gives a single entry per CDR3 protein. The sample holds about 640,000 distinct CDR3 sequences, about a fifth seen once. Study results and limitations: Among thyroid clonotypes expanded above 0.001, most also appeared in blood.

The specimen sequenced was blood. This sequence was found in a young man with Graves' ophthalmopathy.

CDR3 in amino acids: CASRSTFQGYEQYF. In DNA, the CDR3 is TGTGCCAGCAGGTCCACTTTCCAAGGGTACGAGCAGTACTTC. This chain connects TRBV12-3 or TRBV12-4 to TRBJ2-7; D gene unclear. The V end lost 6 bases, the J end lost 4 bases, and 16 bases lay between the germline ends. The CDR3 runs to 14 residues.